Listed below are T cell receptor beta chains from one sample, sequenced in a study of circulating CD8 cells and anti-PD-1 response in melanoma. TCRdb re-derived calls from the reads in MiXCR, one entry per CDR3 protein. The repertoire holds several hundred distinct CDR3 sequences, with roughly 9.3% as singletons. The material sequenced was CD8+ T cells from PBMCs, taken at baseline or after one month of anti-PD-1 therapy (not recorded which). The source of these receptors is a human donor with melanoma. Each CDR3 is given with its conserved first and last residue. The order of the fields is J gene, V gene, D gene, CDR3 protein. The D gene is left open where the match is weak.

>TRBJ1-2|TRBV20-1|TRBD1
CSARKDRGNYGYTF